The 4 T cell receptor beta chains given below trace back to one sample, sequenced in a study of T cells after posttransplantation cyclophosphamide. Assay used: immunoSEQ multiplex PCR; TCRdb lists only in-frame clones, some missing. Observed in the sample are about 7,900 clones, none of them singletons. Busulfan-fludarabine conditioning, marrow transplant, and cyclophosphamide on days +3 and +4 were administered. Material: PBMCs, obtained after an allogeneic stem cell transplant with post-transplant cyclophosphamide. The receptor source for this set is a male patient between 25 and 39 years old who received an allogeneic stem cell transplant from an unrelated donor, was CMV-positive, and had acute and chronic GVHD. The graft donor may have contributed some T cells.

This clone has ten or more counts. The V call is TRBV9, the J call TRBJ1-5; 7 nucleotides line up with TRBD1. This CDR3 comprises 14 residues. CDR1 and CDR2 from the germline V gene are SGDLS and YYNGEE. V lost 3 bases and J lost 5; bases outside the gene matches: 5. The CDR3 region has the DNA TGTGCCAGCAGCGCCACCGGGACAGATCAGCCCCAGCATTTT. Translated: CASSATGTDQPQHF.

This clone was found many times. The rearrangement links TRBV5-4 to TRBJ2-5, with 12 bases lining up with TRBD2. The CDR3 runs to 16 residues. Looked up from germline, CDR1 is SGHNT and CDR2 is YYREEE (reference sequence). After removal of 4 bases from V and 3 bases from J, the junction contained 7 bases not matched to a gene. CDR3 residues: CASSRGLAGPEETQYF. In nucleotides, the CDR3 is TGTGCCAGCAGCCGTGGACTAGCGGGACCAGAAGAGACCCAGTACTTC.

This clone was observed at least ten times. The chain employs TRBV6-2 or TRBV6-3 and TRBJ2-5, with 13 bases that match TRBD2. Germline V gene lookup returns CDR1 MNHEY and CDR2 SVGEGT. The length of the CDR3 is 16 residues. Trimming removed 4 bases from V and 2 bases from J; junction bases left unmatched: 4. In nucleotides, the CDR3 is TGTGCCAGCAGTTCGGGACTAGCGGGGCAACAAGAGACCCAGTACTTC. Translated: CASSSGLAGQQETQYF.

At least ten counts were recorded for this clone. The chain joins TRBV2 to TRBJ1-2, with D perhaps TRBD1 (5 bases). This CDR3 is 14 amino acids long. Germline V gene data show CDR1 as SNHLY and CDR2 as FYNNEI. With 3 bases removed from V and 4 bases from J, the gap between germline ends came to 12 bases. The CDR3 DNA reads as TGTGCCAGCAGTGATATAGGTCAGGGCTATGGCTACACCTTC. Its protein is CASSDIGQGYGYTF.